The 6 T cell receptor beta chains below all came from one sample that was sequenced in a study of shared clonotypes between healthy human individuals. Naive CD8 cells lacked CD45RO, underwent positive selection for CCR7 and left out terminally differentiated effector memory CD45RA+ cells. The protocol was immunoSEQ multiplex PCR, while the TCRdb copy is restricted to in-frame clones and leaves out a portion. Of millions of clones in the sample, approximately 94% were seen once. The material sequenced was naive CD8+ T cells from PBMCs. These receptors were collected from a man between 18 and 35 years old in good health. Some clones in this sample may be carry-over from other donors' samples.

The chain uses TRBV25-1 and TRBJ2-1; TRBD2 matches at 11 bases. This CDR3 spans 16 amino acids. Germline V lookup: CDR1 MGHDK, CDR2 SYGVNS. V lost 3 bases, J lost 8 bases, and 9 bases stayed unmatched. CDR3 protein: CASSEGLAGGGHEQFF. CDR3 nucleotide sequence: TGTGCCAGCAGTGAGGGTCTAGCGGGAGGAGGTCATGAGCAGTTCTTC.

This clone has just one count. This chain links TRBV5-6 with TRBJ2-7; 13 bases fit TRBD2. Germline assignment: CDR1 SGHDT and CDR2 YYEEEE. The CDR3 is 15 amino acids. Trimming cost V 4 bases and J 3 bases; bases outside gene matches: 4. The CDR3 DNA follows: TGTGCCAGCAGCCCGCGACTAGCGGGAGGCTACGAGCAGTACTTC. Its translation: CASSPRLAGGYEQYF.

The chain couples TRBV7-3 to TRBJ2-3, with 11 bases lining up with TRBD2. After removal of 3 bases from V and 4 bases from J, the junction contained 6 bases not matched to a gene. CDR1 is SGHTA, CDR2 FQGTGA, per germline. This CDR3 has 16 amino acids. Written as DNA, the CDR3 is TGTGCCAGCAGCTTCCTTAGCGGGAGGGGTGCAGATACGCAGTATTTT. Amino acids: CASSFLSGRGADTQYF.

The rearrangement links TRBV12-5 to TRBJ2-5, with 7 bases lining up with TRBD1. The CDR3 has 17 amino acids. With 1 base clipped from V and 0 bases from J, the junction kept 8 bases outside the gene matches. Germline V gene lookup returns CDR1 LGHNT and CDR2 FRNRAP. The DNA of the CDR3 is TGTGCTAGTGGTTTGGCGTACCCGACAGGGTACCAAGAGACCCAGTACTTC. Its protein is CASGLAYPTGYQETQYF.

V and J are TRBV2 and TRBJ1-1; D call uncertain. Germline-derived CDR1 and CDR2 are SNHLY and FYNNEI. The CDR3 sequence is 15 residues long. V shed 1 base and J shed 7 bases, with 16 bases lying between them. CDR3: CASSEGRGLEVEAFF. CDR3 in DNA: TGTGCCAGCAGTGAAGGTCGAGGGTTAGAGGTTGAAGCTTTCTTT.

J is TRBJ2-1 and V is TRBV7-8, with D possibly TRBD2 on 6 matching bases. V lost 3 bases, J lost 3 bases, and 9 bases lay in between. The CDR3 consists of 14 residues. Germline values: CDR1 SGHVS, CDR2 FQNEAQ. CDR3 protein: CASSLLGGYNEQFF. The CDR3 nucleotides are TGTGCCAGCAGCTTGCTGGGAGGCTACAATGAGCAGTTCTTC.